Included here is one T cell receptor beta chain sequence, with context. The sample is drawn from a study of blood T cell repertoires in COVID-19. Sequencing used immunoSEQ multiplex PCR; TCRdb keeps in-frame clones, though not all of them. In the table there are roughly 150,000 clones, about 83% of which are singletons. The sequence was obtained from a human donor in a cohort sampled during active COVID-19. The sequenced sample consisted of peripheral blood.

The CDR3 region has the DNA TGTGCCAGCAGCTTAGCGGGGCGGGGGAGCTCCTACGAGCAGTACTTC. Translating it yields CASSLAGRGSSYEQYF. V usage is TRBV7-2 and J usage is TRBJ2-7; TRBD2 matches 7 bases. With V trimmed by 0 bases and J by 0 bases, 5 bases remained unmatched. The CDR3 spans 16 residues. The germline CDR1 and CDR2 sequences are SGHTA and FQGNSA.